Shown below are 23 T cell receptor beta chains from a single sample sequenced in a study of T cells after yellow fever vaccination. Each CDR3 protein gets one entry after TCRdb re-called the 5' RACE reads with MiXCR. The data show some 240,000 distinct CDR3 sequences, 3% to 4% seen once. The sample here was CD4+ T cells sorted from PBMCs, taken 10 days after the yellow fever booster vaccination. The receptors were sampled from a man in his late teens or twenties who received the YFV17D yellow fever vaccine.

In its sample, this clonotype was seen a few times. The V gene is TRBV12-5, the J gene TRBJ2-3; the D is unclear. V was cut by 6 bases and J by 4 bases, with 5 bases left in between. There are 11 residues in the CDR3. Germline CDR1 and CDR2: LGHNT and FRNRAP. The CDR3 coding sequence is TGTGCTAGTGGGAGCTCAGATACGCAGTATTTT. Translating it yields CASGSSDTQYF.

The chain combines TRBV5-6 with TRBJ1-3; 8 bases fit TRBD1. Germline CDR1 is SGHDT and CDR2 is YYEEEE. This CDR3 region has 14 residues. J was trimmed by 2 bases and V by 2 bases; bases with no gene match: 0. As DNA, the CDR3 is TGTGCCAGCAGCTTCAGGGGGCCTGGAAACACCATATATTTT. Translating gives CASSFRGPGNTIYF.

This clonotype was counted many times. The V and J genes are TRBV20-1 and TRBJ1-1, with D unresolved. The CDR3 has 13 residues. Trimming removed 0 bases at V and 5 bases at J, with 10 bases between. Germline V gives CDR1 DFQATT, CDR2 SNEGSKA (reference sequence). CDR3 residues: CSAREVGRTEAFF. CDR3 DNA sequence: TGCAGTGCTAGAGAGGTGGGGAGGACTGAAGCTTTCTTT.

The CDR3 is CASSQDAAGIQPQHF. In DNA, the CDR3 is TGCGCCAGCAGCCAAGATGCGGCAGGAATACAGCCCCAGCATTTT. This rearrangement joins TRBV4-3 to TRBJ1-5; D call uncertain. This CDR3 region has 15 residues. Germline CDR1 is LGHNA and CDR2 is YSLEER. V was clipped by 0 bases and J by 7 bases, with 13 bases between them.

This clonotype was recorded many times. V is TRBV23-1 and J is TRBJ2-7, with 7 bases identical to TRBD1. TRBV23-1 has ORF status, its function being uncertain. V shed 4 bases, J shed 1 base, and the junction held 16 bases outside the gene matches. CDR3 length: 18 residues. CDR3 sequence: CASSLPPRQGRISYEQYV. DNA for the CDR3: TGCGCCAGCAGTCTCCCGCCCCGACAGGGACGAATATCCTACGAGCAGTACGTC.

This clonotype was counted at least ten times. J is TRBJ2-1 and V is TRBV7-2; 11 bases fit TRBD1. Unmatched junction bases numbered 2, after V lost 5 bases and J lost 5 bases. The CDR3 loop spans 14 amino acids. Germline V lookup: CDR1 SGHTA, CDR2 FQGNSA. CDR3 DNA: TGTGCCAGCAGCCGGGACAGGGGGAACAATGAGCAGTTCTTC. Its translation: CASSRDRGNNEQFF.

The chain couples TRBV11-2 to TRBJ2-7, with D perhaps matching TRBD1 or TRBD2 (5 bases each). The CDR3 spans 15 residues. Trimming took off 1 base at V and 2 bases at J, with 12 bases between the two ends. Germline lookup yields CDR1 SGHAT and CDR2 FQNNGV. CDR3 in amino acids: CASSLVQGPPYEQYF. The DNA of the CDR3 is TGTGCCAGCAGCTTAGTCCAGGGACCACCCTACGAGCAGTACTTC.

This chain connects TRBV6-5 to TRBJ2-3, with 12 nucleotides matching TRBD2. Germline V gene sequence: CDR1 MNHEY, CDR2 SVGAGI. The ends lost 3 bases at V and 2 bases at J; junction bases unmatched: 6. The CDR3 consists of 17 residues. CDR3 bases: TGTGCCAGCAGTTATGTCGGACTAGCGGGGAACACAGATACGCAGTATTTT. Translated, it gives CASSYVGLAGNTDTQYF.

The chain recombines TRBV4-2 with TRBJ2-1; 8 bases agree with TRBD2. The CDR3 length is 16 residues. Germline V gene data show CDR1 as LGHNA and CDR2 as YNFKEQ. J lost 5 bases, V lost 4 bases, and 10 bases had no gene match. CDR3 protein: CASSPLIAGYDNEQFF. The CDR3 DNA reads TGTGCCAGCAGCCCCCTGATAGCGGGGTACGACAATGAGCAGTTCTTC.

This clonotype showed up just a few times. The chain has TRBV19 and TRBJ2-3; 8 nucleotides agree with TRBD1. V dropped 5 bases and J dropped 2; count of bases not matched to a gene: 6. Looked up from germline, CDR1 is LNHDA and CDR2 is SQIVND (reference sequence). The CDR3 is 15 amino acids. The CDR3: CASSADRAFTDTQYF. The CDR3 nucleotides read TGTGCCAGTAGTGCGGACAGGGCTTTCACAGATACGCAGTATTTT.

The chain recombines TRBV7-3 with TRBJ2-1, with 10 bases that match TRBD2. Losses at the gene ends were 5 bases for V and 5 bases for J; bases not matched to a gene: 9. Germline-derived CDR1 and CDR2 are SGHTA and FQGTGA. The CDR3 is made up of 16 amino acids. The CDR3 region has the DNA TGTGCCAGCAGCCTCCAGGGACTAGCGACCCACAATGAGCAGTTCTTC. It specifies CASSLQGLATHNEQFF.

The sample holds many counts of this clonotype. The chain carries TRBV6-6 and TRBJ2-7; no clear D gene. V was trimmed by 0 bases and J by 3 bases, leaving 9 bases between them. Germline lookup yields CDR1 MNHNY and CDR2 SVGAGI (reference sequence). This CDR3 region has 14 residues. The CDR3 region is CASSYSAKYYEQYF. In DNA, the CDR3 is TGTGCCAGCAGTTACTCCGCTAAATACTACGAGCAGTACTTC.

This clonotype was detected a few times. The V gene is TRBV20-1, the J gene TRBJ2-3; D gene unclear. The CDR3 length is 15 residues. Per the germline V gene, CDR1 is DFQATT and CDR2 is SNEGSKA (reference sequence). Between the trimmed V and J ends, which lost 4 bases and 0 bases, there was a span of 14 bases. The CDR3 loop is CSATPLTSSTDTQYF. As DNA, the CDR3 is TGCAGTGCTACCCCCTTGACCAGCAGCACAGATACGCAGTATTTT.

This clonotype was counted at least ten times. The CDR3 DNA follows: TGCAGTGCTCGAGTGGAGGCTAGCCTAGGGGAGACCCAGTACTTC. It encodes CSARVEASLGETQYF. The chain is built from TRBV20-1 and TRBJ2-5; D is possibly TRBD2 (5 bases). Germline V gives CDR1 DFQATT, CDR2 SNEGSKA (reference sequence). The CDR3 loop spans 15 amino acids. Between the trimmed V and J ends, which lost 5 bases and 5 bases, there was a span of 21 bases.

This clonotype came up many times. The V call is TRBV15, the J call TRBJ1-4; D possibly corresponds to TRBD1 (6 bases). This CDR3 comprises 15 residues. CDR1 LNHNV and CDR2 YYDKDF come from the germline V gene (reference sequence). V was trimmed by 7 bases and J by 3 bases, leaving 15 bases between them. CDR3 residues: CATKLQGIPNEKLFF. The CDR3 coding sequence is TGTGCCACCAAGCTACAGGGAATACCTAATGAAAAACTGTTTTTT.

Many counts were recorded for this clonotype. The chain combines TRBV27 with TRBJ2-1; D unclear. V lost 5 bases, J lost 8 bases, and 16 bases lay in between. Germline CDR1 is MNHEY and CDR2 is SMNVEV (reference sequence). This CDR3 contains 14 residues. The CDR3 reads CASSLNFGGDEQFF. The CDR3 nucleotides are TGTGCCAGCAGTCTCAATTTCGGCGGCGATGAGCAGTTCTTC.

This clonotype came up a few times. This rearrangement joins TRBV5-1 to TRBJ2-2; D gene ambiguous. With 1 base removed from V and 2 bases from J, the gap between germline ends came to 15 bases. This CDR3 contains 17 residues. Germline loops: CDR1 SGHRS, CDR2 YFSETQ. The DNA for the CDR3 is TGCGCCAGCAGCTTGCCTCTGCTAGGGTCTAACACCGGGGAGCTGTTTTTT. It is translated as CASSLPLLGSNTGELFF.

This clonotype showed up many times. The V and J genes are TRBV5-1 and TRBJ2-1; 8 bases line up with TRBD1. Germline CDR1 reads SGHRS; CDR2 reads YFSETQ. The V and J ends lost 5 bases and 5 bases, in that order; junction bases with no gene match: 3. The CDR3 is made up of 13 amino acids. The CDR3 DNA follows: TGCGCCAGCAGGGACAGGGTTGACAATGAGCAGTTCTTC. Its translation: CASRDRVDNEQFF.

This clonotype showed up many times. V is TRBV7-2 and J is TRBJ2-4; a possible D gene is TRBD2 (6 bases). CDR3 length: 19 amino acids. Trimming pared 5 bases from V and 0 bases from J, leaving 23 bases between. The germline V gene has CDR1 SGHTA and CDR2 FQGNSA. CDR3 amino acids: CASSLEAGSRRLAKNIQYF. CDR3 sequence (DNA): TGTGCCAGCAGCCTAGAGGCGGGAAGTCGGAGACTAGCCAAAAACATTCAGTACTTC.

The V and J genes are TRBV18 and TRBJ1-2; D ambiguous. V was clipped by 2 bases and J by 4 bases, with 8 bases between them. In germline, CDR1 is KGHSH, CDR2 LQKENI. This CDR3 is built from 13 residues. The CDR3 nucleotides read TGTGCCAGCTCACCAGGAGAAAGCTATGGCTACACCTTC. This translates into CASSPGESYGYTF.

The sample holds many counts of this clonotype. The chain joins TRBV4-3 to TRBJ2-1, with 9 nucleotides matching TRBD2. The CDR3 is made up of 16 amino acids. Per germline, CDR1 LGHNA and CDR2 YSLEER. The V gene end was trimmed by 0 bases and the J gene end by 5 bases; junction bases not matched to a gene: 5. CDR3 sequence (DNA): TGCGCCAGCAGCCAAGAACTAGCGGGTTTCGACAATGAGCAGTTCTTC. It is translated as CASSQELAGFDNEQFF.

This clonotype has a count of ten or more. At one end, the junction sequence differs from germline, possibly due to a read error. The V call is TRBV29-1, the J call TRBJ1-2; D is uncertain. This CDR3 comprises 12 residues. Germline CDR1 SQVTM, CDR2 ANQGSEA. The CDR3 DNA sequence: TGCAGCGTTGAAGGGTCCCCGGGGTTACTTTACTTC. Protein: CSVEGSPGLLYF. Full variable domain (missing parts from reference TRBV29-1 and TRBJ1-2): SAVISQKPSRDICQRGTSLTIQCQVDSQVTMMFWYRQQPGQSLTLIATANQGSEATYESGFVIDKFPISRPNLTFSTLTVSNMSPEDSSIYLCSVEGSPGLLYFGSGTRLTVV.

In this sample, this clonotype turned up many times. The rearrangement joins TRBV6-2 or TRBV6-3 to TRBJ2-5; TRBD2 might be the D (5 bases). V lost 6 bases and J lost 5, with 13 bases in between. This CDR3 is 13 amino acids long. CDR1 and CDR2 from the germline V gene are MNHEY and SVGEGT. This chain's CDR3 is CASRPWTEETQYF. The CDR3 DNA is TGTGCCAGCAGACCGTGGACTGAGGAGACCCAGTACTTC.